Sequencing of this T cell receptor beta chain was carried out in a study of shared clonotypes between healthy human individuals. General study points: Having only a few donors restricted how much genetic and exposure-history diversity was captured.

CDR1 MNHEY and CDR2 SVGAGI come from the germline V gene. This CDR3 is built from 12 residues. The germline V and J ends were trimmed by 2 bases and 8 bases, with 9 bases remaining between them. TCRdb's copy holds only in-frame clones and misses some; the assay was immunoSEQ multiplex PCR. The sample has more than 550,000 clones, approximately 72% seen once. As concerns this clone: The target antigen is unknown. This specimen includes other DNA sequences encoding the same CDR3.

This receptor was taken from a woman aged 25 to 39 in good health. Sequencing used memory CD4+ T cells sorted from blood. Subset: CD45RA-negative fraction. This chain links TRBV6-5 with TRBJ1-2, with D possibly being TRBD1 (5 bases). The CDR3 sequence: CASSYRGRGYTF. CDR3 in DNA: TGTGCCAGCAGTTACAGGGGCAGGGGCTACACCTTC.